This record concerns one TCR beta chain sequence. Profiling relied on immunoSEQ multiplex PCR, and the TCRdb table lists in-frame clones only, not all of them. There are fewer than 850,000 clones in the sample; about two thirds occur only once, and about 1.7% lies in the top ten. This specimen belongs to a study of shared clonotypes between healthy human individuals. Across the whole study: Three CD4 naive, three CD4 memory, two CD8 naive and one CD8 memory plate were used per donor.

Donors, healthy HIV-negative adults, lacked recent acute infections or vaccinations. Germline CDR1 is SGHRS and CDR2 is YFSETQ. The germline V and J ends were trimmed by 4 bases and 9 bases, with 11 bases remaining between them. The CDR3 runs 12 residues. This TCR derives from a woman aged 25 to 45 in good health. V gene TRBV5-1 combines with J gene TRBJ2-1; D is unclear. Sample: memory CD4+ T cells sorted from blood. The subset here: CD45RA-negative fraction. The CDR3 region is CASSLSFGEQFF. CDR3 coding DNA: TGCGCCAGCAGCCTTAGCTTCGGTGAGCAGTTCTTC.